The source of this T cell receptor beta chain is a study of blood T cell repertoires in COVID-19. At the level of the study: Samples taken during acute and convalescent COVID-19 were collected in the United States, Italy and Spain.

The Seattle patients, enrolled during active infection, were followed longitudinally. CDR1 and CDR2 (germline): MNHEY, SMNVEV (reference sequence). The CDR3 runs to 17 residues. V dropped 5 bases and J dropped 5; count of bases not matched to a gene: 13. Original processing methods: Cell counts per sample came from amplifying reference gene primers. Produced via immunoSEQ multiplex PCR; TCRdb's table is partial and in-frame only. V, J and clone size reflect that table, while D and trimming were determined from the DNA. The sample contains about 47,000 clones, around 85% of which appear only once. The TCR was taken from an elderly woman with COVID-19, enrolled during active disease. The chain links TRBV27 to TRBJ2-1; 9 nucleotides align to TRBD2. Sequencing was done on a sample of peripheral blood. This chain's CDR3 is CASSLSEGLAGNNEQFF. As DNA, the CDR3 is TGTGCCAGCAGTCTCTCTGAAGGCCTAGCGGGGAACAATGAGCAGTTCTTC.